This T cell receptor (beta chain) comes out of a study of CD4 T cells in relation to SARS-CoV-2 and coronaviruses. Trimming removed 2 bases at V and 6 bases at J, with 3 bases between. The CDR3 runs to 11 residues. The germline CDR1 and CDR2 sequences are SGHAT and FQNNGV. CD4+ T cells from unexposed donors were obtained before the COVID-19 pandemic (2011-2018). The cells were cultured for under twelve days before CD4+ T cells were isolated. Testing used SARS-CoV-2 S/N and four cold-coronavirus spikes on unexposed-donor CD4+ T cells, cells permitting. This table comes from immunoSEQ multiplex PCR, and its TCRdb copy is limited to in-frame clones, with some not included. Here the sample spans around 20,000 clones, approximately 78% being singletons. Remarks on this clone: Its matching antigen is unknown.

V and J are TRBV11-2 and TRBJ2-3; D ambiguous. Input material: CD4+ T cells from PBMCs, cultured in vitro. The receptor was isolated from a human donor in good health. The CDR3 loop reads CASSLYDTQYF. CDR3 coding DNA: TGTGCCAGCAGCTTATACGATACGCAGTATTTT.